This note documents a single TCR beta chain sequence. Its antigen is not identified. TCRdb redid the calling of the 5' RACE reads with MiXCR, one entry per CDR3 protein. The data hold more than 600,000 distinct CDR3 sequences, with about 20% observed a single time. These data are taken from a study of CD8 T cells in ankylosing spondylitis. Germline V gene lookup returns CDR1 MGHRA and CDR2 YSYEKL. This CDR3 has 14 amino acids. Between the trimmed V and J ends, which lost 0 bases and 8 bases, there was a span of 13 bases. Findings of the study overall: As reported, disease-linked clones showed significant enrichment in matched ankylosing spondylitis synovial fluid. There was a TCR beta motif, made of several highly homologous variants, that appeared characteristic of ankylosing spondylitis blood.

The gene calls are TRBV4-1 and TRBJ1-2; no definite D call. Sequenced: blood, either unsorted or a sorted T cell fraction (not recorded which). The source is a male donor with ankylosing spondylitis. Here the CDR3 reads CASSQDDLREGYTF. The DNA for the CDR3 is TGCGCCAGCAGCCAAGATGACCTAAGGGAGGGCTACACCTTC.